This T cell receptor beta chain came from a study of T cells in Graves' hyperthyroidism and ophthalmopathy. Amplification yielded TCR beta CDR3 regions, with RNA transcripts as the source. The primer set for the first-round RT-PCR of the TCR CDR3 was HTBI. MiXCR, applied by TCRdb to the multiplex PCR reads, yields one record per CDR3 protein. The sample shows approximately 590,000 distinct CDR3 sequences, roughly 46% of them seen only once. Study-wide points: By a 13 V-J model, ophthalmopathy was set apart from stable hyperthyroidism.

Worth noting for this clonotype: Its antigen is currently unknown.

Germline loops: CDR1 MNHNS, CDR2 SASEGT. The CDR3 loop spans 18 amino acids. V shed 6 bases and J shed 0 bases, with 21 bases lying between them. Graves' hyperthyroidism qualified as stable when ophthalmopathy did not progress within 18 months. Hyperthyroidism had been newly diagnosed in patients aged 18 to 65, and its duration was under 2 months. Patients were excluded because of uncontrolled infection, other autoimmune disease, pregnancy or lactation. Specimen: peripheral blood or thyroid tissue (not recorded which). This receptor was identified in a woman younger than 30 with Graves' hyperthyroidism. The V call is TRBV6-1, the J call TRBJ1-5, with D uncertain. CDR3 protein: CASSPAGQAFYSNQPQHF. For the CDR3, the DNA is TGTGCCAGCAGCCCCGCCGGGCAGGCTTTCTATAGCAATCAGCCCCAGCATTTT.